These 2 T cell receptor beta chains originate from one sample sequenced in a study of identical twins. TCRdb analysed the 5' RACE reads with MiXCR anew, one entry per CDR3 protein. The table has 240,000 or so distinct CDR3 sequences, about 13% seen once. This sample was also put to use in a study of yellow fever vaccine responses in identical twins.

The sample comprised memory (CD45RO+) T cells sorted from blood. These receptors all stem from a woman aged 18-29 years in good health.

This clonotype was seen more than once but under ten times. The CDR3, as DNA: TGTGCCAGCAGTCGTCGGGACATTGGGCAGTTCTTC. Residues: CASSRRDIGQFF. The genes are TRBV12-3 or TRBV12-4 and TRBJ2-1; TRBD1 is a possible D gene (6 bases). Between the trimmed V and J ends, which lost 5 bases and 12 bases, there was a span of 14 bases. This CDR3 region has 12 residues.

This clonotype was seen at least ten times. This sequence joins TRBV5-1 and TRBJ2-7; D is possibly TRBD1 (6 bases). Trimming pared 3 bases from V and 2 bases from J, leaving 21 bases between. The CDR3 sequence is 17 residues long. CDR1 is SGHRS, CDR2 YFSETQ, per germline. CDR3 DNA: TGCGCCAGCAGCTCCAAATGGACAATGGACAGAGCCTACGAGCAGTACTTC. Its protein is CASSSKWTMDRAYEQYF.